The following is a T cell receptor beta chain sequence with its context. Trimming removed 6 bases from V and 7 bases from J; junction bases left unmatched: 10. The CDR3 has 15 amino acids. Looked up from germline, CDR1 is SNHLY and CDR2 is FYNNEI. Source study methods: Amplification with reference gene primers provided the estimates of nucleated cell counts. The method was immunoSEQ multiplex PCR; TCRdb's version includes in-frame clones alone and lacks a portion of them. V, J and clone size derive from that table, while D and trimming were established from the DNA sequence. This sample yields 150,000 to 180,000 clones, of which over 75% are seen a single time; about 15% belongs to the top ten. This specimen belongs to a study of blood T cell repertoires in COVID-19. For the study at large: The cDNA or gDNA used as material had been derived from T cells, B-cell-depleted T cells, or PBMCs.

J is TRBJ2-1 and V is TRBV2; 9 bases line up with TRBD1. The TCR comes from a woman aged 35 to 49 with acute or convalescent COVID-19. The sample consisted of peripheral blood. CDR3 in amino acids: CASRPGTGFVNEQFF. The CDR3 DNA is TGTGCCAGCAGGCCCGGGACAGGGTTCGTAAATGAGCAGTTCTTC.